The T cell receptor (beta chain) described here comes from a study of control samples from healthy donors and cancer patients. Using immunoSEQ multiplex PCR, the repertoire was profiled, and TCRdb retains in-frame clones only, with some absent. Of 60,000 to 85,000 clones detected, 92% appear once; the ten largest clones hold 4.5% to 7.5%. Germline values: CDR1 SGHRS, CDR2 YFSETQ. The CDR3 has 14 amino acids. Trimming removed 4 bases from V and 6 bases from J; junction bases left unmatched: 7. The chain recombines TRBV5-1 with TRBJ1-5, with 7 bases lining up with TRBD1. Sequencing was carried out using blood. This clonotype was obtained from a woman aged 60-75 years in good health. CDR3 sequence (DNA): TGCGCCAGCAGCGTTAGACAGGGCGGTCAGCCCCAGCATTTT. This translates into CASSVRQGGQPQHF.